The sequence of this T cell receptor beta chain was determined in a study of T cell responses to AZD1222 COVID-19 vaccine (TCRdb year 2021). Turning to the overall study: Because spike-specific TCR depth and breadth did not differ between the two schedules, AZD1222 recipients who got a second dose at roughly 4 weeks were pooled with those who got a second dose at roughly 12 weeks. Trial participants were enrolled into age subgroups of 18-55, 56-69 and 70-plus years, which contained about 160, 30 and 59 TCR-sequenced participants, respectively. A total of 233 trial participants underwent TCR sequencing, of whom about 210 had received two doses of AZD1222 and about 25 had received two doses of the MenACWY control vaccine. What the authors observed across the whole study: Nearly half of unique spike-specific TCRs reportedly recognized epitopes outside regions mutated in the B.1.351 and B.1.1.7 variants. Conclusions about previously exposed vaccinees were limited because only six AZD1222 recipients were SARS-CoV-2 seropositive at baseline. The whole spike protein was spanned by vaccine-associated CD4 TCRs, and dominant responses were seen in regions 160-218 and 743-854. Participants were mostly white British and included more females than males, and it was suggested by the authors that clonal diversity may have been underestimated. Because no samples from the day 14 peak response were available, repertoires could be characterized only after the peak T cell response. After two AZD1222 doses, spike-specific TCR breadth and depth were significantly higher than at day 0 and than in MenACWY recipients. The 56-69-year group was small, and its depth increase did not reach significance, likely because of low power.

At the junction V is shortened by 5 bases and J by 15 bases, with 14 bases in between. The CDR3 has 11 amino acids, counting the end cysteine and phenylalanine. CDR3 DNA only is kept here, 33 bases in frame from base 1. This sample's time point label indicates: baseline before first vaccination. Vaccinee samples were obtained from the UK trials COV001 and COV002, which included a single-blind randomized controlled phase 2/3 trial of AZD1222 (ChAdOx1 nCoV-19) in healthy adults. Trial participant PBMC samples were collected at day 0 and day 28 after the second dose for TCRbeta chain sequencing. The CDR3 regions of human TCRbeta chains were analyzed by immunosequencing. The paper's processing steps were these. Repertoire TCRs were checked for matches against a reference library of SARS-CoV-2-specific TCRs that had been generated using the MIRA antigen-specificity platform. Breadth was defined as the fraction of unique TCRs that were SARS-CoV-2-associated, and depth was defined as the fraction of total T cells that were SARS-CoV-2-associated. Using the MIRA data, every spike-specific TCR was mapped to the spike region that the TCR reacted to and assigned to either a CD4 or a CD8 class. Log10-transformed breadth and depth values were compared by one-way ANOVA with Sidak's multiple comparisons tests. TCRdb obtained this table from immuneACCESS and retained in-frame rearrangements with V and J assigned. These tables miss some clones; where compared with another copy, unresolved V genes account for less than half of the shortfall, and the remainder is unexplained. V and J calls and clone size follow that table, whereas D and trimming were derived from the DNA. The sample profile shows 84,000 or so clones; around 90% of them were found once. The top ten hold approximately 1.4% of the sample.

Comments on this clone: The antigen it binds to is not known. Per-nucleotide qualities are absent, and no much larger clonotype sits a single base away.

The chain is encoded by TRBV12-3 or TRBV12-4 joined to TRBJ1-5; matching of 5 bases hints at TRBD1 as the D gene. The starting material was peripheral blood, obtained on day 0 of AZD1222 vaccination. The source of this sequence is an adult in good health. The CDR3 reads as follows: CASSEMRGLHF. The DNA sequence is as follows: TGTGCCAGCAGTGAGATGAGGGGTCTGCATTTT.